These 31 T cell receptor beta chains were all obtained from the same sample, sequenced in a study of cytomegalovirus exposure and HLA in healthy donors. A multiplex PCR was run with 60 Vbeta primers and 13 Jbeta primers. Measured with immunoSEQ multiplex PCR; TCRdb has only the in-frame clones, and not every one. Among roughly 160,000 clones listed, around 75% were seen once. The sample was PBMCs. These receptors originate from a woman between 40 and 50 years old in good health and CMV-seropositive.

The chain uses TRBV27 and TRBJ2-1; TRBD2 might be the D (6 bases). This CDR3 spans 15 amino acids. Trimming took off 10 bases at V and 6 bases at J, with 22 bases between the two ends. The germline V gene has CDR1 MNHEY and CDR2 SMNVEV (reference sequence). DNA for the CDR3: TGTGCCACCCTCTCGGGGGTAGCCCCCCTCAATGAGCAGTTCTTC. It translates to CATLSGVAPLNEQFF.

This clone was observed a handful of times. V and J are TRBV14 and TRBJ2-1; 7 nucleotides line up with TRBD2. The length of the CDR3 is 12 residues. V was pared by 2 bases and J by 14 bases, with 6 bases of the junction left unmatched. Germline V gene sequence: CDR1 SGHDN, CDR2 FVKESK. The CDR3 region is CASSQPAGCEFF. The CDR3 DNA reads TGTGCCAGCAGCCAACCAGCGGGATGTGAGTTCTTC.

The chain combines TRBV9 with TRBJ1-3, with D possibly matching TRBD1 (5 bases). The CDR3 is made up of 19 amino acids. Trimming left V 0 bases short and J 1 base short, with 20 bases between. From germline, CDR1 is SGDLS and CDR2 YYNGEE. CDR3 sequence reads: CASSVAIGDLGGSGNTIYF. As DNA, the CDR3 is TGTGCCAGCAGCGTAGCTATTGGAGACCTCGGGGGATCTGGAAACACCATATATTTT.

The chain recombines TRBV2 with TRBJ1-2; D unresolved. The CDR3 consists of 10 residues. Germline V gene data show CDR1 as SNHLY and CDR2 as FYNNEI. The germline V and J ends were trimmed by 4 bases and 7 bases, with 4 bases remaining between them. The CDR3 loop is CASSAVGYTF. The DNA for the CDR3 is TGTGCCAGCAGTGCTGTTGGCTACACCTTC.

The V gene is TRBV29-1, the J gene TRBJ2-3, with D perhaps TRBD2 (6 bases). The CDR3 has 14 amino acids. Germline CDR1 reads SQVTM; CDR2 reads ANQGSEA. V lost 3 bases and J lost 0, with 10 bases in between. Here the CDR3 reads CSVDGLFSTDTQYF. In DNA form, the CDR3 reads TGCAGCGTTGACGGACTATTCAGCACAGATACGCAGTATTTT.

The V and J genes are TRBV28 and TRBJ1-4; a weak D match, TRBD1 (5 bases). This CDR3 has 15 amino acids. Trimming left V 3 bases short and J 4 bases short, with 12 bases between. Germline CDR1 is MDHEN and CDR2 is SYDVKM. The CDR3 DNA reads TGTGCCAGCAGTTTTGTAGGGGCTAATAATGAAAAACTGTTTTTT. This codes for CASSFVGANNEKLFF.

The gene calls are TRBV6-6 and TRBJ1-4; D remains unclear. Germline CDR1 MNHNY, CDR2 SVGAGI (reference sequence). Trimming removed 7 bases from V and 16 bases from J, with 19 bases in between. The CDR3 has 12 residues. Written as DNA, the CDR3 is TGTGCCAGCACCAGAGAGGTCTCCCAGAGGTTTTTT. It translates to CASTREVSQRFF.

This clone was observed a few times. V gene TRBV19 combines with J gene TRBJ1-1; maybe TRBD1 (5 bases). Per germline, CDR1 LNHDA and CDR2 SQIVND (reference sequence). The CDR3 extends over 14 amino acids. Trimming took 1 base from V and 5 from J, leaving 11 bases between them. The CDR3 here is CASSIVGVGTEAFF. In nucleotides, the CDR3 is TGTGCCAGTAGTATAGTAGGGGTAGGGACTGAAGCTTTCTTT. The full variable domain, in which reference TRBV19 and TRBJ1-1 provide the parts outside the CDR3, is DGGITQSPKYLFRKEGQNVTLSCEQNLNHDAMYWYRQDPGQGLRLIYYSQIVNDFQKGDIAEGYSVSREKKESFPLTVTSAQKNPTAFYLCASSIVGVGTEAFFGQGTRLTVV.

The chain links TRBV5-6 to TRBJ1-5, with D hard to call. Germline CDR1 SGHDT, CDR2 YYEEEE. This CDR3 has 12 residues. Deletions cut 2 bases from V and 5 bases from J, with 5 bases between. Here the CDR3 DNA reads TGTGCCAGCAGCTTCGGGTATCAGCCCCAGCATTTT. Its translation: CASSFGYQPQHF.

This clone has only a few counts. The chain combines TRBV11-3 with TRBJ2-7, with TRBD2 as a possible D gene (5 bases). V lost 5 bases and J lost 0, with 14 bases in between. Germline lookup yields CDR1 SGHNT and CDR2 YENEEA. This CDR3 has 15 residues. The CDR3 DNA sequence: TGTGCCAGCAGCCCCCAACTCCGGGACTCCTACGAGCAGTACTTC. Residues: CASSPQLRDSYEQYF.

V gene TRBV5-1 combines with J gene TRBJ2-1, with 12 bases lining up with TRBD2. Trimming cost V 8 bases and J 5 bases; bases outside gene matches: 8. Per germline, CDR1 SGHRS and CDR2 YFSETQ. The CDR3 extends over 15 amino acids. The chain's CDR3 is CASSLTSGGNNEQFF. The CDR3 DNA reads as TGCGCCAGTTCCCTCACTAGCGGGGGGAACAATGAGCAGTTCTTC.

The rearrangement links TRBV19 to TRBJ2-7; 9 bases match TRBD1. Germline V gene lookup returns CDR1 LNHDA and CDR2 SQIVND (reference sequence). The CDR3 consists of 14 residues. The V segment lost 6 bases and the J segment 4 bases; nucleotides outside the gene matches: 7. This CDR3 is CASRPTGGFYEQYF. CDR3 coding DNA: TGTGCCAGTAGGCCGACAGGGGGATTTTACGAGCAGTACTTC.

The chain employs TRBV2 and TRBJ2-1, with TRBD2 identical over 9 bases. The CDR3 contains 14 residues. Germline V gene data show CDR1 as SNHLY and CDR2 as FYNNEI. The J segment lost 2 bases and the V segment lost 6 bases, leaving 2 bases of the junction unmatched. The DNA of the CDR3 is TGTGCCAGCAGGGCGGGAGGGCCCTACAATGAGCAGTTCTTC. Residues: CASRAGGPYNEQFF.

This clone was observed a few times. In the same sample, other DNA sequences code for this CDR3. The chain carries TRBV15 and TRBJ2-5, with TRBD1 as a possible D gene (6 bases). Trimming removed 0 bases at V and 1 base at J, with 6 bases between. Looked up from germline, CDR1 is LNHNV and CDR2 is YYDKDF (reference sequence). This CDR3 has 14 residues. The CDR3 loop reads CATSRDRGQETQYF. In DNA form, the CDR3 reads TGTGCCACCAGCAGAGACAGGGGCCAAGAGACCCAGTACTTC.

The rearrangement uses TRBV9 and TRBJ2-3; a weak D match, TRBD2 (5 bases). Germline CDR1 reads SGDLS; CDR2 reads YYNGEE. V lost 0 bases to trimming and J lost 2 bases, with 13 bases between them. The length of the CDR3 is 16 residues. The CDR3 here is CASSVGSSGATDTQYF. Here the CDR3 DNA reads TGTGCCAGCAGCGTAGGATCAAGCGGAGCCACAGATACGCAGTATTTT.

This chain links TRBV19 with TRBJ1-2, with 8 bases aligning to TRBD1. V was clipped by 3 bases and J by 1 base; unmatched bases: 7. This CDR3 has 16 residues. Germline V gene lookup returns CDR1 LNHDA and CDR2 SQIVND (reference sequence). The CDR3 DNA sequence: TGTGCCAGTAGTATCCCGACAGGGGTTAATAACTATGGCTACACCTTC. This translates into CASSIPTGVNNYGYTF. Complete variable domain (other parts from reference TRBV19 and TRBJ1-2): DGGITQSPKYLFRKEGQNVTLSCEQNLNHDAMYWYRQDPGQGLRLIYYSQIVNDFQKGDIAEGYSVSREKKESFPLTVTSAQKNPTAFYLCASSIPTGVNNYGYTFGSGTRLTVV.

The V call is TRBV4-3, the J call TRBJ1-2, with TRBD1 identical over 9 bases. From germline, CDR1 is LGHNA and CDR2 YSLEER. V dropped 2 bases and J dropped 8; count of bases not matched to a gene: 9. This CDR3 is 15 amino acids long. CDR3 in DNA: TGCGCCAGCAGCCAATCAACGGGACAGGGTAGCGGCTACACCTTC. Amino acids: CASSQSTGQGSGYTF.

This clone occurred once. The chain combines TRBV6-6 with TRBJ1-6; a possible D gene is TRBD1 (5 bases). V was clipped by 6 bases and J by 10 bases, with 19 bases between them. This CDR3 has 15 amino acids. The V gene's germline CDR1 is MNHNY and CDR2 SVGAGI (reference sequence). This chain's CDR3 is CASRLPTEGLSPLHF. CDR3 nucleotides: TGTGCCAGCAGACTACCGACAGAAGGGCTATCACCCCTCCACTTT.

J is TRBJ2-7 and V is TRBV25-1, with 13 bases matching TRBD2. Germline loops: CDR1 MGHDK, CDR2 SYGVNS. J lost 3 bases, V lost 5 bases, and 4 bases had no gene match. The CDR3 sequence is 15 residues long. The CDR3 sequence is CASSPGLAGNYEQYF. CDR3 bases: TGTGCCAGCAGTCCGGGACTAGCGGGAAACTACGAGCAGTACTTC.

The V gene is TRBV2, the J gene TRBJ2-7, with TRBD2 identical over 10 bases. Germline V lookup: CDR1 SNHLY, CDR2 FYNNEI. Trimming cost V 0 bases and J 5 bases; bases outside gene matches: 4. The length of the CDR3 is 15 residues. CDR3 protein: CASSEAWLAGDEQYF. CDR3 coding DNA: TGTGCCAGCAGTGAAGCGTGGCTAGCGGGAGACGAGCAGTACTTC.

The chain is built from TRBV7-9 and TRBJ1-2; TRBD1 aligns across 10 bases. CDR3 length: 14 amino acids. J was trimmed by 8 bases and V by 3 bases; bases with no gene match: 6. The V gene's germline CDR1 is SEHNR and CDR2 FQNEAQ (reference sequence). The CDR3 loop is CASSLGQGMKGYTF. The CDR3 DNA is TGTGCCAGCAGCTTGGGACAGGGGATGAAGGGCTACACCTTC.

The chain combines TRBV28 with TRBJ1-5; 12 bases are a match to TRBD1. Germline assignment: CDR1 MDHEN and CDR2 SYDVKM. After removal of 3 bases from V and 7 bases from J, the junction contained 4 bases not matched to a gene. The CDR3 runs to 15 residues. Here the CDR3 reads CASSFLGTGGQPQHF. The CDR3 DNA reads as TGTGCCAGCAGTTTCCTTGGGACAGGGGGCCAGCCCCAGCATTTT.

The chain is built from TRBV28 and TRBJ2-1, with D perhaps matching TRBD1 (5 bases). Trimming cost V 6 bases and J 0 bases, with 9 bases left between them. In germline, CDR1 is MDHEN, CDR2 SYDVKM. CDR3 length: 14 amino acids. CDR3 region: CASSRVPSYNEQFF. The CDR3 bases are TGTGCCAGCAGCAGGGTACCCTCCTACAATGAGCAGTTCTTC.

This clone appeared a single time. The chain carries TRBV6-1 and TRBJ1-1; 9 bases are shared with TRBD1. There are 14 residues in the CDR3. Germline V gene sequence: CDR1 MNHNS, CDR2 SASEGT. V was clipped by 10 bases and J by 7 bases; unmatched bases: 13. CDR3 protein: CATTAQGANVEAFF. The CDR3 nucleotides read TGTGCCACCACCGCACAGGGGGCGAACGTTGAAGCTTTCTTT.

This chain connects TRBV6-6 to TRBJ2-2, with 8 bases lining up with TRBD1. Unmatched junction bases numbered 4, after V lost 4 bases and J lost 3 bases. The CDR3 covers 15 residues. The germline V gene encodes CDR1 MNHNY and CDR2 SVGAGI (reference sequence). Here the CDR3 reads CASSSGQVHTGELFF. The CDR3 DNA reads TGTGCCAGCAGTTCGGGACAGGTACACACCGGGGAGCTGTTTTTT.

The V gene is TRBV11-2, the J gene TRBJ2-1; D may match TRBD1 or TRBD2 (9 bases each). The CDR3 runs 18 residues. Trimming shortened V by 7 bases and J by 4 bases, and 26 bases separated the two germline ends. Germline CDR1 is SGHAT and CDR2 is FQNNGV. Here the CDR3 DNA reads TGTGCCAGCATCCACAGGGGGCGCAGACTAGCGGTATACAATGAGCAGTTCTTC. Residues: CASIHRGRRLAVYNEQFF.

V gene TRBV27 combines with J gene TRBJ2-2; 9 nucleotides line up with TRBD2. V lost 4 bases, J lost 6 bases, and 3 bases stayed unmatched. From germline, CDR1 is MNHEY and CDR2 SMNVEV (reference sequence). The CDR3 is made up of 14 amino acids. CDR3 protein: CASSSGLASGELFF. The CDR3 nucleotides are TGTGCCAGCAGTTCCGGACTAGCGTCCGGGGAGCTGTTTTTT.

The chain couples TRBV7-2 to TRBJ1-4, with D unclear. The V end lost 3 bases, the J end lost 3 bases, and 8 bases lay between the germline ends. The germline gives CDR1 SGHTA, CDR2 FQGNSA. The CDR3 has 14 amino acids. The chain's CDR3 is CASSFGSPNEKLFF. In DNA, the CDR3 is TGTGCCAGCAGCTTCGGGAGCCCTAATGAAAAACTGTTTTTT.

The rearrangement uses TRBV27 and TRBJ2-2; the D gene is possibly TRBD2 (5 bases). Between the trimmed V and J ends, which lost 4 bases and 1 base, there was a span of 13 bases. Germline loops: CDR1 MNHEY, CDR2 SMNVEV (reference sequence). The CDR3 consists of 16 residues. Written as DNA, the CDR3 is TGTGCCAGCAGTTATAGCGTGATTCAGAACACCGGGGAGCTGTTTTTT. Its translation is CASSYSVIQNTGELFF.

This chain joins TRBV5-1 and TRBJ2-7; 7 bases line up with TRBD1. The trim removed 0 bases at V and 7 bases at J, leaving 7 bases unmatched. The CDR3 is made up of 14 amino acids. Germline CDR1 is SGHRS and CDR2 is YFSETQ. This CDR3 is CASSLGVTGVEQYF. CDR3 sequence (DNA): TGCGCCAGCAGCTTGGGGGTAACAGGGGTAGAGCAGTACTTC.

This clone showed up just a few times. This chain links TRBV9 with TRBJ2-5; tentative D call: TRBD1 (5 bases). CDR1 and CDR2 (germline): SGDLS, YYNGEE. V lost 2 bases, J lost 1 base, and 24 bases lay in between. The CDR3 runs 19 residues. CDR3 sequence reads: CASSVFGNFGAYGQETQYF. Here the CDR3 DNA reads TGTGCCAGCAGCGTTTTTGGCAACTTTGGGGCCTATGGCCAAGAGACCCAGTACTTC.